This T cell receptor beta chain emerged from a study of T cell responses to AZD1222 COVID-19 vaccine. Study summary: Second-dose schedules of about 4 or about 12 weeks were combined. Findings of the study overall: Baseline seropositivity characterized only a handful of AZD1222 recipients. No day 14 peak samples; only post-peak repertoires were characterized.

TCRdb keeps only in-frame clones here, not all; method: immunoSEQ multiplex PCR. The table lists tens of thousands of clones, over 65% of them singletons. CDR1 is SGHRS and CDR2 is YFSETQ in the germline V gene. This CDR3 has 15 amino acids. After removal of 1 base from V and 6 bases from J, the junction contained 8 bases not matched to a gene. The sample holds one count of this clone. What it binds is unknown. The specimen was peripheral blood, collected on day 0 of AZD1222 vaccination. The J gene is TRBJ2-3, the V gene TRBV5-1, with 7 bases fitting TRBD2. This clonotype was obtained from an adult in good health. The CDR3: CASSLRPSGEDTQYF. The CDR3 bases are TGCGCCAGCAGCTTGAGACCCAGCGGGGAGGATACGCAGTATTTT.